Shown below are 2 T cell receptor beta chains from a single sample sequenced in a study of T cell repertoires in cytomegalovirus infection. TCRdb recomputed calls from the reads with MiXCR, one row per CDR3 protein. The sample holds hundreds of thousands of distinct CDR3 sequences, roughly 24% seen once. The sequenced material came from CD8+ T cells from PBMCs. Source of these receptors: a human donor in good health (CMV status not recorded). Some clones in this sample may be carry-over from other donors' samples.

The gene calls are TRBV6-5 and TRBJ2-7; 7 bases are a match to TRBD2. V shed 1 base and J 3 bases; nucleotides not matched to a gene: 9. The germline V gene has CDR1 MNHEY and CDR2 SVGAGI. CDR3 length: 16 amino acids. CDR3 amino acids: CASSYLATGGSYEQYF. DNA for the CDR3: TGTGCCAGCAGTTACTTAGCGACGGGAGGTAGCTACGAGCAGTACTTC.

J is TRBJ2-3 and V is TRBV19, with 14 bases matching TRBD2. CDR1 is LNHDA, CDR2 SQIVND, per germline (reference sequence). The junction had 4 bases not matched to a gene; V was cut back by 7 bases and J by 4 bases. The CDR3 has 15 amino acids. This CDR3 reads CASIGLAGGADTQYF. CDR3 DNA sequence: TGTGCCAGTATCGGACTAGCGGGGGGAGCAGATACGCAGTATTTT.